Listed below are T cell receptor beta chains from one sample, sequenced in a study of cytomegalovirus exposure and HLA in healthy donors. Only in-frame clones appear in the TCRdb table, and some are missing; sequencing was by immunoSEQ multiplex PCR. The table has under 130,000 clones, around 80% seen once. Input material: PBMCs. The receptors come from a man aged 35-49 years in good health and CMV-seropositive. Both conserved end residues are part of each CDR3. D genes are given only for firm matches. Not every row has a clone size; where given, it reads once, few, many or a size class.

>TRBJ2-7|.|TRBV9|.
TGTGCCAGCAGCGTAGACTCGCTCTCCTACGAGCAGTACTTC
CASSVDSLSYEQYF
>TRBJ2-1|.|TRBV6-1|.
TGTGCCAGCAGTGATGTGCGCAATGAGCAGTTCTTC
CASSDVRNEQFF
>TRBJ1-1|.|TRBV7-2|.
TGTGCCAGCAGCTTAGCCAGGGGCACTGAAGCTTTCTTT
CASSLARGTEAFF
>TRBJ2-7|few|TRBV29-1|.
TGCAGCGTTGGGACTTCCTACGAGCAGTACTTC
CSVGTSYEQYF
>TRBJ1-3|.|TRBV6-1|TRBD1
TGTGCCAGCAGTTCACAGGGGGCAACTGGAAACACCATATATTTT
CASSSQGATGNTIYF
>TRBJ1-1|.|TRBV30|.
TGTGCCTGGAAGTTGTTCGGGAAATCCTATGAAGCTTTCTTT
CAWKLFGKSYEAFF
>TRBJ2-6|.|TRBV7-8|TRBD1
TGTGCCAGCAGCCAGGGGGCGGCTGGGGCCAACGGCCTGACTTTC
CASSQGAAGANGLTF
>TRBJ2-3|.|TRBV14|TRBD1
TGTGCCAGCAGCTTGGGACAGGGTAGATCAGATACGCAGTATTTT
CASSLGQGRSDTQYF
>TRBJ2-3|.|TRBV6-4|TRBD2
TGTGCCAGCAGTGAGCGGGGGGGCACAGATACGCAGTATTTT
CASSERGGTDTQYF
>TRBJ1-2|few|TRBV7-9|TRBD1
TGTGCCAGCAGCTTAGCGACAGGGTTTGGCTACACCTTC
CASSLATGFGYTF
>TRBJ2-3|.|TRBV30|.
TGTGCCTGGAGGGCGGAGGGGGATACGCAGTATTTT
CAWRAEGDTQYF
>TRBJ1-2|.|TRBV7-2|.
TGTGCCAGCAGCTTAGCACAGAACTATGGCTACACCTTC
CASSLAQNYGYTF
>TRBJ1-2|few|TRBV7-8|.
TGTGCCAGCAGCCCAGAGGTTGCTAACTATGGCTACACCTTC
CASSPEVANYGYTF
>TRBJ1-5|.|TRBV2|TRBD1
TGTGCCAGCCTCGAATCGGGACAGATCAATCAGCCCCAGCATTTT
CASLESGQINQPQHF
>TRBJ1-1|.|TRBV7-2|TRBD1
TGTGCCAGCAGCCCTCCGGGACAGGGGATGACTGAAGCTTTCTTT
CASSPPGQGMTEAFF
>TRBJ2-1|.|TRBV5-8|TRBD1
TGTGCCAGCAGCTTGGCCAGAGGGACCGGGGACAGGGTGGTCAATGAGCAGTTCTTC
CASSLARGTGDRVVNEQFF
>TRBJ2-7|.|TRBV11-2|TRBD1
TGTGCCAGCAGCCCAAGAGGGGGCGACAGCTCCTACGAGCAGTACTTC
CASSPRGGDSSYEQYF
>TRBJ1-2|once|TRBV18|.
TGTGCCAGCTCACCTCGAGCGGAGGGCCATGGCTACACCTTC
CASSPRAEGHGYTF
>TRBJ1-2|.|TRBV27|.
TGTGCCAGCAGTTCTCAACGCTCGGGGGGGACGTCTGGCTACACCTTC
CASSSQRSGGTSGYTF
>TRBJ2-5|.|TRBV9|.
TGTGCCAGCAGCGGCACCGGCCAAGAGACCCAGTACTTC
CASSGTGQETQYF
>TRBJ1-1|.|TRBV19|TRBD1
TGTGCCAGTAGTATGACAGGGCCTAAAGCTTTCTTT
CASSMTGPKAFF
>TRBJ1-1|.|TRBV4-1|.
TGCGCCAGCAGCCAAAAAGGAAATATGGGGGGCACTGAAGCTTTCTTT
CASSQKGNMGGTEAFF
>TRBJ1-1|.|TRBV7-3|.
TGTGCCAGCAGCTTAACGGCCTACACTGAAGCTTTCTTT
CASSLTAYTEAFF
>TRBJ2-1|.|TRBV11-3|TRBD1
TGTGCCAGCAGCCCGGGACAGGGAAACTCTATTTACAATGAGCAGTTCTTC
CASSPGQGNSIYNEQFF
>TRBJ1-6|.|TRBV12-5|.
TGTGCTAGTGGTTTGGTACTCTCTTGGAGCTCCTATAATTCACCCCTCCACTTT
CASGLVLSWSSYNSPLHF
>TRBJ1-2|.|TRBV28|TRBD1
TGTGCCAGCAGTTCCACAGGGGGCTATGGCTACACCTTC
CASSSTGGYGYTF
>TRBJ2-5|.|TRBV11-1|.
TGTGCCAGCGGGCCCACCCGTGGTTCCCAAGAGACCCAGTACTTC
CASGPTRGSQETQYF
>TRBJ1-5|.|TRBV5-8|TRBD1
TGTGCCAGCAGCGCGGACAGGGGAGGTCAGCCCCAGCATTTT
CASSADRGGQPQHF
>TRBJ2-1|.|TRBV19|.
TGTGCCAGTAGTCCCAGCGTCTCGTCCTACAATGAGCAGTTCTTC
CASSPSVSSYNEQFF
>TRBJ2-1|once|TRBV9|TRBD2
TGTGCCAGCAGCGGCCTAGCGGGGGAGTCTTACAATGAGCAGTTCTTC
CASSGLAGESYNEQFF
>TRBJ2-7|.|TRBV7-9|TRBD1
TGTGCCAGCAGCTTTTGGACAGGGAAACTCTACGAGCAGTACTTC
CASSFWTGKLYEQYF
>TRBJ2-1|few|TRBV20-1|.
TGCAGTGCTAGCAGCAATGAGCAGTTCTTC
CSASSNEQFF
>TRBJ1-2|.|TRBV11-3|.
TGTGCCAGCAGCCCCTCGACAGAGGGCTACACCTTC
CASSPSTEGYTF
>TRBJ2-1|few|TRBV7-8|TRBD1
TGTGCCAGCAGCCCGCCACCGGGACAGGGGATGAATGAGCAGTTCTTC
CASSPPPGQGMNEQFF
>TRBJ1-1|.|TRBV29-1|TRBD1
TGCAGCGCCACTCCGGGACAGAGGACTGAAGCTTTCTTT
CSATPGQRTEAFF
>TRBJ2-7|.|TRBV28|.
TGTGCCAGCAGTCTAGGCTACGAGCAGTACTTC
CASSLGYEQYF
>TRBJ1-2|.|TRBV4-1|.
TGCGCCAGCAGCCAAGATGAGGCAGCCTATGGCTACACCTTC
CASSQDEAAYGYTF
>TRBJ2-1|.|TRBV25-1|.
TGTGCCAGCAGTATACAAGGGGGTAACAATGAGCAGTTCTTC
CASSIQGGNNEQFF
>TRBJ1-2|.|TRBV2|TRBD1
TGTGCCAGCAGTGCGACAGGGGGTAACTATGGCTACACCTTC
CASSATGGNYGYTF
>TRBJ2-3|.|TRBV5-4|TRBD2
TGTGCCAGCAGCTTGGTGGGCGCTAGCGGGAGGGATACGCAGTATTTT
CASSLVGASGRDTQYF
>TRBJ1-4|.|TRBV4-3|.
TGCGCCAGCAGCCAGGGAGTGGGCGAAAAACTGTTTTTT
CASSQGVGEKLFF
>TRBJ2-1|.|TRBV19|TRBD2
TGTGCCACCCAGCGACTAGCGGGAGATAATGAGCAGTTCTTC
CATQRLAGDNEQFF
>TRBJ2-5|.|TRBV5-4|TRBD2
TGTGCCAGTACTAGCGGGAGGACCCAAGAGACCCAGTACTTC
CASTSGRTQETQYF
>TRBJ2-7|.|TRBV10-3|TRBD1
TGTGCCATAAAGGGACAGTCCCGCTACGAGCAGTACTTC
CAIKGQSRYEQYF
>TRBJ1-1|.|TRBV11-2|TRBD1
TGTGCCAGCAGCAATACCGTGGGACAGGGGGCCTGGGCTTTCTTT
CASSNTVGQGAWAFF
>TRBJ2-7|.|TRBV7-9|TRBD2
TGTGCCAGCAGCGGGACTAGCGGGAGGGTTTACGAGCAGTACTTC
CASSGTSGRVYEQYF